The following is a TCR beta chain sequence with its context. This CDR3 is 14 amino acids long. Trimming removed 6 bases at V and 10 bases at J, with 22 bases between. Looked up from germline, CDR1 is SGHRS and CDR2 is YFSETQ. The data belong to a study of blood T cell repertoires in COVID-19. About the study: COVID-19 samples collected from the United States, Italy and Spain covered acute and convalescent phases.

In the authors' workflow: Amplified reference gene primers provided the basis for estimating nucleated cell counts. Measured with immunoSEQ multiplex PCR; TCRdb has only the in-frame clones, and not every one. Clonal size and the V and J genes are those of that table, whereas D and trimming came from the DNA. This sample carries over 70,000 clones, approximately 89% of them seen once, and the ten largest clones take roughly 2.6%. The source is a middle-aged man with COVID-19, enrolled during active disease. The chain employs TRBV5-1 and TRBJ2-5; tentative D call: TRBD1 (6 bases). The sequenced sample was peripheral blood. The CDR3 coding sequence is TGCGCCAGCAAGCAGGACAGACCCCCGGGAATCCAGTACTTC. Protein product: CASKQDRPPGIQYF.